This TCR beta chain was documented in a study of T cell changes during pregnancy in multiple sclerosis. The V gene end was trimmed by 7 bases and the J gene end by 4 bases; junction bases not matched to a gene: 9. Germline V CDR1 and CDR2: MNHEY, SVGAGI. This CDR3 region has 14 residues. The protocol was immunoSEQ multiplex PCR, while the TCRdb copy is restricted to in-frame clones and leaves out a portion. The repertoire holds 70,000 to 85,000 clones, with about 90% as singletons. V gene TRBV6-5 combines with J gene TRBJ1-1; 7 bases line up with TRBD1. The sample here was peripheral blood, taken before pregnancy. This receptor was taken from a female donor with multiple sclerosis, enrolled in a pregnancy study. The CDR3 protein is CASKLTGLGTEAFF. CDR3 bases: TGTGCCAGCAAATTGACAGGGCTGGGCACTGAAGCTTTCTTT.